A single sample is the source of the 10 T cell receptor beta chains below, sequenced in a study of CXCR3-negative and CXCR3-positive naive CD8 T cells. Study-level points and caveats: CXCR3-positive naive cells carried more hydrophobic TRB CDR3s than CXCR3-negative ones.

These TCRs' antigens remain unknown. 5' RACE that incorporated UMI labels was used to prepare the TRB cDNA libraries. Reanalyzing the 5' RACE reads, TCRdb keeps one entry per CDR3 protein, without DNA. The sample is made up of approximately 140,000 distinct CDR3 sequences, and the top ten hold roughly 0.28% of it. Material: naive CXCR3+ CD8+ T cells from blood. Specified subset: CD45RO-CCR7+CD27+CD95- naive CD8+ T cells expressing CXCR3 (TNR3+). All receptors come from a human donor in good health. Some clones in this sample may be carry-over from other donors' samples.

The genes are TRBV6-5 and TRBJ2-1; TCRdb's D call of TRBD1 is untestable without DNA. Per the germline V gene, CDR1 is MNHEY and CDR2 is SVGAGI. The CDR3 contains 16 residues. CDR3 protein: CASSATGGLSYNEQFF.

CDR3 protein: CASSYLPRLAGASLVYNEQFF. The V call is TRBV6-5, the J call TRBJ2-1; no DNA is available, so the TRBD2 call from TCRdb remains unchecked. Germline CDR1 and CDR2: MNHEY and SVGAGI. The CDR3 sequence is 21 residues long.

The chain carries TRBV5-1 and TRBJ2-1. The CDR3 length is 14 residues. Germline V gives CDR1 SGHRS, CDR2 YFSETQ. The CDR3 spells CASSLEVTNNEQFF. The variable domain in full, with the rest retrieved from reference TRBV5-1 and TRBJ2-1, is KAGVTQTPRYLIKTRGQQVTLSCSPISGHRSVSWYQQTPGQGLQFLFEYFSETQRNKGNFPGRFSGRQFSNSRSEMNVSTLELGDSALYLCASSLEVTNNEQFFGPGTRLTVL.

The rearrangement joins TRBV11-2 to TRBJ2-7; the TRBD1 assignment by TCRdb is unverifiable without DNA. Looked up from germline, CDR1 is SGHAT and CDR2 is FQNNGV. This CDR3 is built from 14 residues. The chain's CDR3 is CASSLAPQGYEQYF.

V and J are TRBV29-1 and TRBJ2-5. The CDR3 extends over 11 amino acids. Germline V gene data show CDR1 as SQVTM and CDR2 as ANQGSEA. This chain's CDR3 is CSVTKGETQYF.

V is TRBV28 and J is TRBJ2-7; as DNA is missing, the TRBD1 call by TCRdb cannot be tested. The CDR3 is made up of 17 amino acids. Germline CDR1 and CDR2: MDHEN and SYDVKM. The CDR3 here is CASRSLRGRFPSYEQYF. The variable domain in full, with the rest retrieved from reference TRBV28 and TRBJ2-7, is DVKVTQSSRYLVKRTGEKVFLECVQDMDHENMFWYRQDPGLGLRLIYFSYDVKMKEKGDIPEGYSVSREKKERFSLILESASTNQTSMYLCASRSLRGRFPSYEQYFGPGTRLTVT.

The V and J genes are TRBV21-1 and TRBJ1-1; checking the TCRdb D call of TRBD1 is not possible without DNA. TRBV21-1 is recorded as a pseudogene. The CDR3 loop spans 16 amino acids. CDR3 amino acids: CASSKGQGAGDTEAFF.

The CDR3 sequence: CASSSVPRGPGELFF. This chain joins TRBV6-2 or TRBV6-3 and TRBJ2-2; TCRdb calls TRBD2, which cannot be checked without DNA. The CDR3 runs to 15 residues. CDR1 and CDR2 (germline): MNHEY, SVGEGT.

J is TRBJ2-1 and V is TRBV7-9. From germline, CDR1 is SEHNR and CDR2 FQNEAQ (reference sequence). The length of the CDR3 is 15 residues. The CDR3 spells CASSGTDDSYNEQFF.

This rearrangement joins TRBV29-1 to TRBJ2-2; TCRdb lists TRBD2, though no DNA is available to test this call. Germline-derived CDR1 and CDR2 are SQVTM and ANQGSEA. The CDR3 is 16 amino acids. Here the CDR3 reads CSVELGRAANTGELFF.